Below are 11 T cell receptor beta chains sequenced from a single sample in a study of CD8+ T cells in alopecia areata. RNA, once extracted, was reverse transcribed into cDNA for use as the sequencing template. TCRdb's table, derived via immunoSEQ multiplex PCR, lists solely in-frame clones and lacks some. The table records more than 200,000 clones, roughly two thirds of them present only once. The sample here was CD4+ T cells sorted from blood, taken at week 0. These receptors all come from a human donor with alopecia areata.

This clone is a singleton in its sample. The chain has TRBV4-1 and TRBJ2-7; D is possibly TRBD1 (5 bases). The CDR3 sequence is 15 residues long. Germline CDR1 MGHRA, CDR2 YSYEKL. The V and J ends lost 4 bases and 1 base respectively, with 14 bases between them. The CDR3, as DNA: TGCGCCAGCAGCCCTACTGGGGCCACGTCCTACGAGCAGTACTTC. It codes for CASSPTGATSYEQYF.

The gene calls are TRBV29-1 and TRBJ2-3; unclear D gene. In germline, CDR1 is SQVTM, CDR2 ANQGSEA. The CDR3 has 12 amino acids. Trimming removed 6 bases from V and 7 bases from J, with 14 bases in between. The CDR3 spells CSVGPNSNTQYF. The CDR3 DNA follows: TGCAGCGTAGGTCCGAACTCAAATACGCAGTATTTT.

The V and J genes are TRBV7-9 and TRBJ1-2; 7 bases match TRBD1. Germline lookup yields CDR1 SEHNR and CDR2 FQNEAQ (reference sequence). Losses at the gene ends were 5 bases for V and 4 bases for J; bases not matched to a gene: 4. The CDR3 is made up of 13 amino acids. The CDR3 sequence: CASSLGQTYGYTF. The CDR3 DNA follows: TGTGCCAGCAGCCTGGGACAGACCTATGGCTACACCTTC.

The J gene is TRBJ1-6, the V gene TRBV27, with no clear D. V was pared by 6 bases and J by 7 bases, with 10 bases between. Germline V gives CDR1 MNHEY, CDR2 SMNVEV (reference sequence). There are 13 residues in the CDR3. CDR3 residues: CASRRTSNSPLHF. The CDR3 DNA follows: TGTGCCAGCAGGCGAACTTCAAATTCACCCCTCCACTTT.

V gene TRBV14 combines with J gene TRBJ1-1; D unresolved. Germline CDR1 and CDR2: SGHDN and FVKESK. The CDR3 loop spans 14 amino acids. V lost 2 bases and J 1 base, leaving 8 bases between the germline ends. CDR3 bases: TGTGCCAGCAGCCAATCATGGACGAACACTGAAGCTTTCTTT. Its translation is CASSQSWTNTEAFF.

This chain uses TRBV30 with TRBJ2-7; D unclear. The CDR3 extends over 11 amino acids. The V and J ends lost 1 base and 5 bases respectively, with 6 bases between them. Germline CDR1 is GTSNPN and CDR2 is SVGIG (reference sequence). CDR3 in DNA: TGTGCCTGGAGTGCACTCGACGAGCAGTACTTC. This codes for CAWSALDEQYF.

The chain couples TRBV18 to TRBJ1-1; D unresolved. From germline, CDR1 is KGHSH and CDR2 LQKENI. CDR3 length: 12 amino acids. The V end lost 0 bases, the J end lost 11 bases, and 10 bases lay between the germline ends. The CDR3 DNA reads as TGTGCCAGCTCACCACCCGAGCAGCAGGCTTTCTTT. It specifies CASSPPEQQAFF.

The chain recombines TRBV27 with TRBJ2-3; D perhaps matches TRBD1 (6 bases). CDR3 length equals 13 residues. Deletions cut 5 bases from V and 3 bases from J, with 9 bases between. Per the germline V gene, CDR1 is MNHEY and CDR2 is SMNVEV (reference sequence). CDR3 sequence: CASSKTGTDTQYF. CDR3 nucleotides: TGTGCCAGCAGTAAGACAGGAACAGATACGCAGTATTTT.

The rearrangement links TRBV30 to TRBJ1-2; 9 bases line up with TRBD1. The CDR3 covers 14 residues. Germline-derived CDR1 and CDR2 are GTSNPN and SVGIG (reference sequence). V shed 4 bases, J shed 7 bases, and the junction held 10 bases outside the gene matches. The CDR3 loop is CAWKSDRGIFGYTF. CDR3 DNA sequence: TGTGCCTGGAAATCGGACAGGGGCATCTTTGGCTACACCTTC.

V and J are TRBV29-1 and TRBJ1-5, with 10 bases lining up with TRBD1. The germline V gene has CDR1 SQVTM and CDR2 ANQGSEA. This CDR3 has 15 residues. The V and J ends lost 4 bases and 6 bases, in that order; junction bases with no gene match: 9. CDR3 sequence reads: CSVATRQGASQPQHF. The CDR3 DNA is TGCAGCGTTGCTACCCGACAGGGGGCATCTCAGCCCCAGCATTTT.

This clone was detected a few times. The chain uses TRBV27 and TRBJ2-1; D is uncertain. This CDR3 contains 11 residues. Germline loops: CDR1 MNHEY, CDR2 SMNVEV (reference sequence). V lost 6 bases and J lost 7, with 7 bases in between. The CDR3 nucleotides are TGTGCCAGCAGCAGTTTAAATGAGCAGTTCTTC. This codes for CASSSLNEQFF.